Presented here are 20 T cell receptor beta chains from one specimen sequenced in a study of blood T cell repertoires in COVID-19. Sequencing was performed with immunoSEQ multiplex PCR; in TCRdb, only in-frame clones are kept and a portion is missing. The sample yields about 220,000 clones, about 81% seen once. The sample taken for sequencing was peripheral blood. These receptors were collected from a woman in her seventies with COVID-19, enrolled during active disease.

The chain employs TRBV21-1 and TRBJ1-1; the table gives TRBD1 as D, unverified against the DNA. TRBV21-1 is designated a pseudogene. There are 17 residues in the CDR3. CDR3 in DNA: TGTGCCAGCAGCAAAGAGGGGCAAGCCGCGGCGAACACTGAAGCTTTCTTT. Translating gives CASSKEGQAAANTEAFF.

The V call is TRBV6-4, the J call TRBJ1-2; 7 nucleotides line up with TRBD1. The CDR3 covers 15 residues. Germline loops: CDR1 MRHNA, CDR2 SNTAGT. Losses at the gene ends were 6 bases for V and 1 base for J; bases not matched to a gene: 8. The CDR3 bases are TGTGCCAGCAGCAGACACGGGACAGATAACTATGGCTACACCTTC. It specifies CASSRHGTDNYGYTF.

The V gene is TRBV29-1, the J gene TRBJ2-7; 12 bases match TRBD2. This CDR3 comprises 16 residues. CDR1 is SQVTM, CDR2 ANQGSEA, per germline. Germline trimming cut 4 bases from V and 6 bases from J; bases unmatched to any gene: 13. The CDR3 sequence is CSVVGPPGLAGLEQYF. The CDR3 DNA reads TGCAGCGTTGTTGGACCTCCGGGACTAGCGGGTCTCGAGCAGTACTTC.

This clone was observed a handful of times. V usage is TRBV28 and J usage is TRBJ1-1, with 7 bases that match TRBD1. CDR1 MDHEN and CDR2 SYDVKM come from the germline V gene. Trimming took 5 bases from V and 1 from J; bases not matched to a gene: 7. CDR3 length: 15 residues. The CDR3 DNA sequence: TGTGCCAGCAGTCCGTCAAACAGGGGGAACACTGAAGCTTTCTTT. Translating it yields CASSPSNRGNTEAFF.

This clone turned up a few times. The chain combines TRBV6-6 with TRBJ2-7; 14 bases map to TRBD2. Germline CDR1 MNHNY, CDR2 SVGAGI (reference sequence). J lost 6 bases, V lost 5 bases, and 9 bases had no gene match. The CDR3 loop spans 16 amino acids. The CDR3 DNA reads as TGTGCCAGCAGTCGGATCCCAGGACTAGCGGGAGGCGAGCAGTACTTC. This codes for CASSRIPGLAGGEQYF.

This chain connects TRBV4-2 to TRBJ2-3, with TRBD2 matching 11 bases. CDR3 length equals 16 residues. Unmatched junction bases numbered 2, after V lost 1 base and J lost 2 bases. Germline V CDR1 and CDR2: LGHNA, YNFKEQ. The CDR3 is CASSQATSGVTDTQYF. CDR3 coding DNA: TGTGCCAGCAGCCAAGCGACTAGCGGGGTCACAGATACGCAGTATTTT.

The chain recombines TRBV2 with TRBJ1-5, with TRBD1 as a possible D gene (6 bases). The germline V gene encodes CDR1 SNHLY and CDR2 FYNNEI. This CDR3 has 14 amino acids. V was shortened by 8 bases and J by 5 bases, with 16 bases between the two germline ends. This CDR3 reads CASFLGGRDQPQHF. CDR3 in DNA: TGTGCCAGCTTTCTCGGGGGGCGCGATCAGCCCCAGCATTTT.

The gene calls are TRBV3-1 (or the pseudogene TRBV3-2) and TRBJ1-1, with D maybe TRBD1 (6 bases). Between the trimmed V and J ends, which lost 1 base and 0 bases, there was a span of 12 bases. Per germline, CDR1 LGHDT and CDR2 YNNKEL (reference sequence). CDR3 length: 16 amino acids. The CDR3 DNA follows: TGTGCCAGCAGCCAAGCATCCGGACAGATGAACACTGAAGCTTTCTTT. Translating gives CASSQASGQMNTEAFF.

V is TRBV5-1 and J is TRBJ1-1, with 8 bases matching TRBD1. Trimming cost V 1 base and J 4 bases; bases outside gene matches: 6. The CDR3 contains 15 residues. From germline, CDR1 is SGHRS and CDR2 YFSETQ. The CDR3 spells CASSLYPGTGTEAFF. As DNA, the CDR3 is TGCGCCAGCAGCTTGTACCCAGGGACAGGCACTGAAGCTTTCTTT. The full variable domain, completed using reference TRBV5-1 and TRBJ1-1, is KAGVTQTPRYLIKTRGQQVTLSCSPISGHRSVSWYQQTPGQGLQFLFEYFSETQRNKGNFPGRFSGRQFSNSRSEMNVSTLELGDSALYLCASSLYPGTGTEAFFGQGTRLTVV.

The chain recombines TRBV5-4 with TRBJ2-3, with D possibly being TRBD1 (7 bases). The V gene's germline CDR1 is SGHNT and CDR2 YYREEE (reference sequence). CDR3 length: 15 residues. The V and J ends lost 3 bases and 4 bases respectively, with 15 bases between them. CDR3 sequence reads: CASSSRVRGADTQYF. CDR3 bases: TGTGCCAGCAGCTCGAGGGTCAGGGGGGCAGATACGCAGTATTTT.

The gene calls are TRBV27 and TRBJ2-7; TRBD1 is a possible D gene (6 bases). Trimming left V 4 bases short and J 6 bases short, with 22 bases between. This CDR3 has 16 residues. Per the germline V gene, CDR1 is MNHEY and CDR2 is SMNVEV (reference sequence). This CDR3 is CASSSAFRGAGSEQYF. CDR3 DNA: TGTGCCAGCAGTTCGGCCTTCAGGGGTGCAGGAAGCGAGCAGTACTTC.

The V call is TRBV18, the J call TRBJ2-7; TRBD1 agrees at 8 bases. The CDR3 consists of 14 residues. Trimming removed 3 bases from V and 4 bases from J; junction bases left unmatched: 5. Germline assignment: CDR1 KGHSH and CDR2 LQKENI. In DNA form, the CDR3 reads TGTGCCAGCTCACCGTCCCGACAGGGGTACGAGCAGTACTTC. Translation gives CASSPSRQGYEQYF.

The rearrangement uses TRBV19 and TRBJ2-2; 9 bases are shared with TRBD2. Germline V gene sequence: CDR1 LNHDA, CDR2 SQIVND (reference sequence). V lost 6 bases to trimming and J lost 8 bases; unmatched junction nucleotides: 7. The length of the CDR3 is 14 residues. CDR3 nucleotides: TGTGCCAGTAGAAAGCGGGAGGTCGCTGGGGAGCTGTTTTTT. It yields the protein CASRKREVAGELFF.

The V gene is TRBV5-1, the J gene TRBJ2-3; tentative D call: TRBD2 (5 bases). The CDR3 is 15 residues long. Between the trimmed V and J ends, which lost 2 bases and 0 bases, there was a span of 10 bases. Germline CDR1 and CDR2: SGHRS and YFSETQ. DNA for the CDR3: TGCGCCAGCAGCTTAACAGCGGCTAGCACAGATACGCAGTATTTT. Its protein is CASSLTAASTDTQYF.

V usage is TRBV5-6 and J usage is TRBJ1-6; no clear D gene. Trimming shortened V by 0 bases and J by 15 bases, and 13 bases separated the two germline ends. CDR3 size: 13 residues. Germline-derived CDR1 and CDR2 are SGHDT and YYEEEE. The CDR3 coding sequence is TGTGCCAGCAGCTTGGATAAGGAGGGTCGCCTCCACTTT. Amino acids: CASSLDKEGRLHF.

In its sample, this clone was seen once. The chain recombines TRBV3-1 (or the pseudogene TRBV3-2) with TRBJ2-2, with D perhaps matching TRBD1 (6 bases). The germline V and J ends were trimmed by 4 bases and 0 bases, with 15 bases remaining between them. Germline V gene sequence: CDR1 LGHDT, CDR2 YNNKEL (reference sequence). The length of the CDR3 is 17 residues. CDR3 amino acids: CASSLGPGTPNTGELFF. CDR3 DNA sequence: TGTGCCAGCAGCCTAGGCCCCGGGACACCGAACACCGGGGAGCTGTTTTTT.

The chain carries TRBV28 and TRBJ2-5; D perhaps matches TRBD2 (5 bases). Germline values: CDR1 MDHEN, CDR2 SYDVKM. The length of the CDR3 is 12 residues. Trimming took 6 bases from V and 4 from J, leaving 9 bases between them. The CDR3 is CASSSTRETQYF. The CDR3 DNA reads as TGTGCCAGCAGCTCCACTAGAGAGACCCAGTACTTC.

The chain recombines TRBV18 with TRBJ1-5; D not resolved. V lost 6 bases, J lost 8 bases, and 17 bases lay in between. Germline CDR1 KGHSH, CDR2 LQKENI. This CDR3 contains 14 residues. CDR3 residues: CASSRREGFEPQHF. The CDR3 coding sequence is TGTGCCAGCTCCCGGAGAGAGGGCTTTGAGCCCCAGCATTTT.

This clone showed up just once. This chain connects TRBV28 to TRBJ1-1; tentatively, D is TRBD1 (6 bases). Germline assignment: CDR1 MDHEN and CDR2 SYDVKM. The V and J ends lost 5 bases and 2 bases respectively, with 15 bases between them. The CDR3 covers 15 residues. The CDR3 loop reads CASSPRTARNTEAFF. Here the CDR3 DNA reads TGTGCCAGCAGTCCAAGGACAGCAAGAAACACTGAAGCTTTCTTT.

This chain links TRBV30 with TRBJ2-7; 7 bases map to TRBD2. V lost 4 bases, J lost 7 bases, and 4 bases stayed unmatched. This CDR3 contains 11 residues. Germline V CDR1 and CDR2: GTSNPN, SVGIG (reference sequence). The chain's CDR3 is CAWTMRGEQYF. As DNA, the CDR3 is TGTGCCTGGACCATGCGGGGGGAGCAGTACTTC.